Presented here are 9 T cell receptor beta chains from one specimen sequenced in a study of CD8 T cells in ankylosing spondylitis. From the 5' RACE reads, TCRdb called clonotypes with MiXCR, one entry per CDR3 protein. The table includes about 25,000 distinct CDR3 sequences, about 2.6% detected once. The sample was blood, either unsorted or a sorted T cell fraction (not recorded which). The receptors were sampled from a female donor with ankylosing spondylitis or in good health (not recorded which).

This clonotype has at least ten counts. V gene TRBV9 combines with J gene TRBJ2-5; no firm D call. V was shortened by 3 bases and J by 5 bases, with 11 bases between the two germline ends. CDR3 length: 13 residues. CDR1 and CDR2 (germline): SGDLS, YYNGEE. CDR3 DNA sequence: TGTGCCAGCAGCGCCTCGATCCGGGAGACCCAGTACTTC. It encodes CASSASIRETQYF.

This clonotype was counted many times. The V gene is TRBV9, the J gene TRBJ1-5, with TRBD1 as a possible D gene (5 bases). Trimming took 4 bases from V and 4 from J, leaving 15 bases between them. This CDR3 has 15 residues. The germline gives CDR1 SGDLS, CDR2 YYNGEE. For the CDR3, the DNA is TGTGCCAGCAGCCCCATGGGGGACGGGAATCAGCCCCAGCATTTT. This sequence encodes CASSPMGDGNQPQHF. The full variable domain, completed using reference TRBV9 and TRBJ1-5, is DSGVTQTPKHLITATGQRVTLRCSPRSGDLSVYWYQQSLDQGLQFLIQYYNGEERAKGNILERFSAQQFPDLHSELNLSSLELGDSALYFCASSPMGDGNQPQHFGDGTRLSIL.

This clonotype was recorded at least ten times. The CDR3 nucleotides read TGTGCCAGCAGCCAAGGGACTAGCGGTCCCTACGAGCAGTACTTC. Translating gives CASSQGTSGPYEQYF. This rearrangement joins TRBV9 to TRBJ2-7; 11 bases map to TRBD2. Germline V gives CDR1 SGDLS, CDR2 YYNGEE. The junction had 5 bases not matched to a gene; V was cut back by 4 bases and J by 2 bases. The length of the CDR3 is 15 residues.

This clonotype was seen repeatedly, ten times or more. The chain has TRBV9 and TRBJ2-1; unclear D gene. Per germline, CDR1 SGDLS and CDR2 YYNGEE. This CDR3 region has 16 residues. V lost 2 bases and J 0 bases, leaving 12 bases between the germline ends. The CDR3 spells CASSVIRHSSYNEQFF. The CDR3 DNA reads TGTGCCAGCAGCGTGATTAGACACAGCTCCTACAATGAGCAGTTCTTC.

This clonotype has a count of ten or more. This rearrangement joins TRBV9 to TRBJ1-5, with TRBD1 as a possible D gene (6 bases). The germline gives CDR1 SGDLS, CDR2 YYNGEE. V was trimmed by 0 bases and J by 6 bases, leaving 13 bases between them. The length of the CDR3 is 15 residues. CDR3 region: CASSVESGAGQPQHF. CDR3 nucleotides: TGTGCCAGCAGCGTAGAATCAGGGGCCGGTCAGCCCCAGCATTTT.

This clonotype has a count of ten or more. The V and J genes are TRBV9 and TRBJ2-3; TRBD2 might be the D (6 bases). V lost 3 bases and J lost 4, with 21 bases in between. Germline V gives CDR1 SGDLS, CDR2 YYNGEE. The CDR3 loop spans 17 amino acids. The CDR3 region is CASSGAGLPGRADTQYF. The CDR3 bases are TGTGCCAGCAGCGGTGCGGGGCTCCCCGGCCGGGCAGATACGCAGTATTTT.

This clonotype was observed many times. This chain links TRBV9 with TRBJ2-2; TRBD2 aligns across 10 bases. V was clipped by 4 bases and J by 5 bases; unmatched bases: 11. The CDR3 is made up of 17 amino acids. The germline CDR1 and CDR2 sequences are SGDLS and YYNGEE. CDR3 sequence: CASSRSPSGGITGELFF. The CDR3 DNA reads as TGTGCCAGCAGCCGATCACCTAGCGGGGGAATAACCGGGGAGCTGTTTTTT.

By share, this clonotype ranks as medium-sized. The rearrangement links TRBV9 to TRBJ2-5; D is uncertain. CDR1 is SGDLS, CDR2 YYNGEE, per germline. V lost 0 bases to trimming and J lost 1 base, with 13 bases between them. This CDR3 contains 16 residues. The CDR3 loop is CASSVAPRPGQETQYF. Written as DNA, the CDR3 is TGTGCCAGCAGCGTAGCCCCCCGCCCAGGCCAAGAGACCCAGTACTTC.

This clonotype was counted ten times or more. CDR3 sequence: CASSPSGAATEAFF. In nucleotides, the CDR3 is TGTGCCAGCAGCCCCTCCGGGGCTGCCACTGAAGCTTTCTTT. The gene calls are TRBV9 and TRBJ1-1; possible D gene TRBD1, 5 bases. Germline loops: CDR1 SGDLS, CDR2 YYNGEE. Trimming cost V 4 bases and J 4 bases, with 14 bases left between them. The CDR3 length is 14 residues. The variable domain in full, completed from reference TRBV9 and TRBJ1-1, reads DSGVTQTPKHLITATGQRVTLRCSPRSGDLSVYWYQQSLDQGLQFLIQYYNGEERAKGNILERFSAQQFPDLHSELNLSSLELGDSALYFCASSPSGAATEAFFGQGTRLTVV.